Shown below are 16 T cell receptor beta chains from a single sample sequenced in a study of cytomegalovirus exposure and HLA in healthy donors (dated by TCRdb to 2015 to 2018). Library preparation employed the immunoSEQ multiplex PCR assay. For the multiplex PCR, a mixture combining 60 forward primers for TCR Vbeta segments and 13 reverse primers for TCR Jbeta segments was used. TCRdb's version of the immuneACCESS table is confined to in-frame rearrangements and falls short of the full clone set. An unresolved V gene accounts for under half of the shortfall where checked; the remainder is of unknown origin. The sample table lists over 80,000 clones, roughly 67% of them with a count of one. The ten largest clonotypes hold 5.9% of the sample. The sample was PBMCs. The receptors derive from a boy younger than 18 in good health and CMV-seropositive.

The chain uses TRBV7-9 and TRBJ1-1; a possible D gene is TRBD1 (5 bases). The CDR3 runs 12 residues. The germline V gene has CDR1 SEHNR and CDR2 FQNEAQ (reference sequence). V was cut by 5 bases and J by 6 bases, with 10 bases left in between. Here the CDR3 DNA reads TGTGCCAGCAGCCCAAGGGGTGCTGAAGCTTTCTTT. Protein: CASSPRGAEAFF.

The chain employs TRBV29-1 and TRBJ2-1; TRBD2 aligns across 10 bases. V lost 0 bases and J lost 2; bases outside the gene matches: 13. CDR3 size: 19 residues. In germline, CDR1 is SQVTM, CDR2 ANQGSEA. CDR3: CSVEDRGSGGSDTYNEQFF. CDR3 DNA sequence: TGCAGCGTTGAAGATCGGGGTAGCGGGGGGTCGGATACCTACAATGAGCAGTTCTTC.

This clone was seen once. The chain is built from TRBV15 and TRBJ1-4, with D possibly TRBD1 on 6 matching bases. The germline CDR1 and CDR2 sequences are LNHNV and YYDKDF (reference sequence). The CDR3 covers 15 residues. The V and J ends lost 5 bases and 6 bases respectively, with 16 bases between them. This chain's CDR3 is CATSGGGDSDEKLFF. CDR3 nucleotide sequence: TGTGCCACCAGCGGAGGGGGGGATTCTGATGAAAAACTGTTTTTT.

V is TRBV19 and J is TRBJ2-2, with D possibly TRBD1 on 6 matching bases. This CDR3 spans 14 amino acids. With 9 bases removed from V and 7 bases from J, the gap between germline ends came to 18 bases. Per germline, CDR1 LNHDA and CDR2 SQIVND (reference sequence). Written as DNA, the CDR3 is TGTGCCAGCAAAGAACAGGGTTCAAGCGGGGAGCTGTTTTTT. Encoded protein: CASKEQGSSGELFF.

The chain recombines TRBV30 with TRBJ2-2, with D perhaps TRBD1 (6 bases). From germline, CDR1 is GTSNPN and CDR2 SVGIG (reference sequence). The CDR3 extends over 15 amino acids. Trimming removed 0 bases from V and 4 bases from J, with 12 bases in between. The CDR3 is CAWSVEGQSTGELFF. The DNA for the CDR3 is TGTGCCTGGAGTGTTGAAGGACAGAGCACCGGGGAGCTGTTTTTT.

This chain connects TRBV5-1 to TRBJ2-2; perhaps TRBD2 as D (6 bases). The CDR3 totals 15 residues. Germline V gene data show CDR1 as SGHRS and CDR2 as YFSETQ. With 7 bases removed from V and 6 bases from J, the gap between germline ends came to 19 bases. The CDR3 spells CASGNLRTGAGELFF. As DNA, the CDR3 is TGCGCCAGCGGAAATTTACGGACGGGAGCCGGGGAGCTGTTTTTT. Based on the CDR3 plus reference TRBV5-1 and TRBJ2-2, the full variable domain is KAGVTQTPRYLIKTRGQQVTLSCSPISGHRSVSWYQQTPGQGLQFLFEYFSETQRNKGNFPGRFSGRQFSNSRSEMNVSTLELGDSALYLCASGNLRTGAGELFFGEGSRLTVL.

The table lists this clone with a count of one. CDR3 bases: TGTGCCAGCAGCGCCCGGACTAGCGGAGCAAGAGCTTCAGGGGAGCTGTTTTTT. It is translated as CASSARTSGARASGELFF. The gene calls are TRBV9 and TRBJ2-2; 10 nucleotides align to TRBD2. The ends lost 3 bases at V and 8 bases at J; junction bases unmatched: 16. The CDR3 has 18 amino acids. Per the germline V gene, CDR1 is SGDLS and CDR2 is YYNGEE.

The rearrangement uses TRBV5-4 and TRBJ2-7; the match to TRBD2 covers 10 bases. Germline trimming cut 0 bases from V and 5 bases from J; bases unmatched to any gene: 11. Germline V gene data show CDR1 as SGHNT and CDR2 as YYREEE (reference sequence). CDR3 length equals 17 residues. CDR3 amino acids: CASSLASSGSSPHEQYF. The CDR3 DNA sequence: TGTGCCAGCAGCTTGGCTTCTAGCGGGAGCTCCCCTCACGAGCAGTACTTC.

This chain links TRBV27 with TRBJ1-1; D remains unclear. The CDR3 totals 15 residues. Trimming shortened V by 8 bases and J by 0 bases, and 16 bases separated the two germline ends. Germline loops: CDR1 MNHEY, CDR2 SMNVEV (reference sequence). DNA for the CDR3: TGTGCCAGCGGTCAGGCCGTTGGCATGAACACTGAAGCTTTCTTT. This encodes CASGQAVGMNTEAFF.

In regard to this clone: Relative to the germline gene, one junction end is altered; a read error may explain this. This rearrangement joins TRBV7-9 to TRBJ1-2, with 7 nucleotides matching TRBD1. The length of the CDR3 is 12 residues. In germline, CDR1 is SEHNR, CDR2 FQNEAQ (reference sequence). The CDR3 region is CSSSSDRAGYTF. As DNA, the CDR3 is TGTTCCAGCAGCTCCGACAGGGCGGGCTACACCTTC.

This clone appeared a few times. This chain links TRBV4-1 with TRBJ1-3; the D is unclear. Germline CDR1 is MGHRA and CDR2 is YSYEKL. This CDR3 has 15 residues. V shed 0 bases and J shed 0 bases, with 6 bases lying between them. The CDR3 loop reads CASSQDFSSGNTIYF. DNA of the CDR3: TGCGCCAGCAGCCAAGACTTCAGCTCTGGAAACACCATATATTTT.

The CDR3 protein is CAWSNSGGAGNTQYF. The CDR3 region has the DNA TGTGCCTGGAGTAACAGCGGGGGGGCCGGTAACACGCAGTATTTT. The chain combines TRBV30 with TRBJ2-3; 10 bases fit TRBD2. There are 15 residues in the CDR3. Germline CDR1 and CDR2: GTSNPN and SVGIG (reference sequence). The junction had 11 bases not matched to a gene; V was cut back by 2 bases and J by 9 bases.

This clone has more than one count but fewer than ten. This same CDR3 is encoded by further DNA sequences in the sample. The chain has TRBV5-1 and TRBJ1-6; maybe TRBD1 (5 bases). V lost 1 base and J 9 bases, leaving 5 bases between the germline ends. This CDR3 has 12 residues. CDR1 is SGHRS and CDR2 is YFSETQ in the germline V gene. The CDR3 DNA reads as TGCGCCAGCAGCTTGCAGGGTTCACCCCTCCACTTT. Translating gives CASSLQGSPLHF.

The chain employs TRBV9 and TRBJ2-7; 7 bases map to TRBD1. With V trimmed by 3 bases and J by 1 base, 4 bases remained unmatched. Germline-derived CDR1 and CDR2 are SGDLS and YYNGEE. The CDR3 spans 14 residues. The CDR3 sequence is CASSAGQVSYEQYF. DNA for the CDR3: TGTGCCAGCAGCGCCGGACAGGTATCCTACGAGCAGTACTTC.

The gene calls are TRBV19 and TRBJ1-5; TRBD1 matches 11 bases. This CDR3 comprises 14 residues. Trimming took 8 bases from V and 6 from J; bases not matched to a gene: 6. CDR1 is LNHDA and CDR2 is SQIVND in the germline V gene (reference sequence). CDR3 residues: CASRTGGKSQPQHF. CDR3 in DNA: TGTGCCAGTCGGACAGGGGGCAAGAGTCAGCCCCAGCATTTT.

This clone came up a few times. The chain employs TRBV9 and TRBJ1-2, with a tentative D call TRBD1 (5 bases). CDR3 length equals 12 residues. The V end was cut by 4 bases, the J end by 6 bases, with 10 bases between. Germline CDR1 reads SGDLS; CDR2 reads YYNGEE. The CDR3 sequence is CASSIGQNGYTF. The CDR3 DNA is TGTGCCAGCAGCATTGGACAAAATGGCTACACCTTC.